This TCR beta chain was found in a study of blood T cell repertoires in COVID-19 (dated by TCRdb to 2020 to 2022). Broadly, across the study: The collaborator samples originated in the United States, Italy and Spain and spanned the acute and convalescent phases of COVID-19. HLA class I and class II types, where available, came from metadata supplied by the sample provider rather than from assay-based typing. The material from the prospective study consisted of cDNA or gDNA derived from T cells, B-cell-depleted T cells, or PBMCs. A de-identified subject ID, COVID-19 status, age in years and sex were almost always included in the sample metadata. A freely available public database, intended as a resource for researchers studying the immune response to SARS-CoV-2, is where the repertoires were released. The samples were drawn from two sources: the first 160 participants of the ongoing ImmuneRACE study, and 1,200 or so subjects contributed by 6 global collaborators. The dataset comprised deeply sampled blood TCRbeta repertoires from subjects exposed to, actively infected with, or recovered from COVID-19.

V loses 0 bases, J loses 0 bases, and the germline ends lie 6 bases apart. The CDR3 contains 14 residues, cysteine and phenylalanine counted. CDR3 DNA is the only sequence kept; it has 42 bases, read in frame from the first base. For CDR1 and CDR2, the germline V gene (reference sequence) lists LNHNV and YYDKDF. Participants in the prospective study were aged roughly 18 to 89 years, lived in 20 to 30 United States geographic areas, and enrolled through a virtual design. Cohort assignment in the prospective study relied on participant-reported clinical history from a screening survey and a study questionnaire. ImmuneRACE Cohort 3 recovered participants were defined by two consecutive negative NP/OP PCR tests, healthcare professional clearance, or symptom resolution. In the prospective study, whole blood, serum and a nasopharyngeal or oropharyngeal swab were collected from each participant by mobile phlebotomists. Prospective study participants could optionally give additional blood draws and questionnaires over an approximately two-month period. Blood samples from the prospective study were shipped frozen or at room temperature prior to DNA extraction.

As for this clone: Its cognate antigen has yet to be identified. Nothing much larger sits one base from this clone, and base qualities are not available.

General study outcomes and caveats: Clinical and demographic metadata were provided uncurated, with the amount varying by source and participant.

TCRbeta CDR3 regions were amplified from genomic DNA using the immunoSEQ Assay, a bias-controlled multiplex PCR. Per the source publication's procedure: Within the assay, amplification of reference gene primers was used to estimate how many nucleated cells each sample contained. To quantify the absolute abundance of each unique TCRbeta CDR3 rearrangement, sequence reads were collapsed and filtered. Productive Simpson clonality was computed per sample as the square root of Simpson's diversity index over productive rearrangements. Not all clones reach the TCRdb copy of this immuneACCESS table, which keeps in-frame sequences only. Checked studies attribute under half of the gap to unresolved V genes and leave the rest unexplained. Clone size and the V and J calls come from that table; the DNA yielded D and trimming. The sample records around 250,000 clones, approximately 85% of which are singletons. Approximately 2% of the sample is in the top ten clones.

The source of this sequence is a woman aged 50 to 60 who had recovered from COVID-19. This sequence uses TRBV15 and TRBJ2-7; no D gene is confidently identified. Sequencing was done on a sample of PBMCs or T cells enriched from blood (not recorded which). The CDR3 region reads CATSRDLNSYEQYF. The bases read TGTGCCACCAGCAGAGACCTAAACTCCTACGAGCAGTACTTC.